Below, 22 T cell receptor beta chains from the same sample are listed, as sequenced in a study of shared clonotypes between healthy human individuals. The data were produced by immunoSEQ multiplex PCR, yet TCRdb's version contains in-frame clones alone and is incomplete. The sample has roughly 2.2 million clones, around 90% seen once. Sequenced input: naive CD4+ T cells from PBMCs. As to subset: CD45RA+ positively selected. Receptor source: a young man in good health. Some clones in this sample may be carry-over from other donors' samples.

J is TRBJ1-1 and V is TRBV6-5; possibly TRBD1 for D (5 bases). Trimming removed 6 bases at V and 5 bases at J, with 13 bases between. Germline V gene sequence: CDR1 MNHEY, CDR2 SVGAGI. The CDR3 runs 13 residues. CDR3 protein: CASRLRQLTEAFF. CDR3 in DNA: TGTGCCAGCAGGTTAAGACAGCTAACTGAAGCTTTCTTT.

Concerning this clone itself: Compared with germline, one end of the junction differs, possibly owing to a read error. This chain links TRBV29-1 with TRBJ1-1, with 11 nucleotides matching TRBD1. Germline V lookup: CDR1 SQVTM, CDR2 ANQGSEA. This CDR3 has 15 amino acids. CDR3 coding DNA: TGCAGCGTCGAAGACGTGGGGACAGGGGGAGCTGAAGCTTTCTTT. Protein product: CSVEDVGTGGAEAFF.

The genes are TRBV6-5 and TRBJ2-7; possibly TRBD2 for D (6 bases). The germline V gene encodes CDR1 MNHEY and CDR2 SVGAGI. The V end was cut by 8 bases, the J end by 2 bases, with 16 bases between. The CDR3 consists of 14 residues. The CDR3 nucleotides read TGTGCCAGCCGCCCCGGGACTGTAACCTACGAGCAGTACTTC. The encoded protein is CASRPGTVTYEQYF.

This clone was seen a single time. The rearrangement links TRBV7-8 to TRBJ1-2; D remains unclear. Trimming took 3 bases from V and 4 from J, leaving 6 bases between them. Germline loops: CDR1 SGHVS, CDR2 FQNEAQ. This CDR3 region has 12 residues. CDR3 in amino acids: CASSFSSYGYTF. CDR3 nucleotide sequence: TGTGCCAGCAGCTTCTCAAGCTATGGCTACACCTTC. Based on the CDR3 plus reference TRBV7-8 and TRBJ1-2, the full variable domain is GAGVSQSPRYKVAKRGQDVALRCDPISGHVSLFWYQQALGQGPEFLTYFQNEAQLDKSGLPSDRFFAERPEGSVSTLKIQRTQQEDSAVYLCASSFSSYGYTFGSGTRLTVV.

This sequence joins TRBV6-5 and TRBJ1-2, with unresolved D. The germline gives CDR1 MNHEY, CDR2 SVGAGI. V lost 3 bases to trimming and J lost 3 bases, with 11 bases between them. The CDR3 length is 14 residues. In DNA form, the CDR3 reads TGTGCCAGCAGTTATTCAAGGGTAGACTATGGCTACACCTTC. Amino acid sequence: CASSYSRVDYGYTF.

This chain uses TRBV14 with TRBJ1-1; maybe TRBD1 (5 bases). Trimming removed 2 bases from V and 9 bases from J, with 22 bases in between. The CDR3 runs to 16 residues. Per germline, CDR1 SGHDN and CDR2 FVKESK. The CDR3 region is CASSQNRGAGQNKAFF. DNA for the CDR3: TGTGCCAGCAGCCAAAACCGAGGAGCGGGGCAGAACAAAGCTTTCTTT.

A word on this clone: Other DNA sequences in this specimen translate into the identical CDR3. V and J are TRBV6-5 and TRBJ2-7, with a weak D call TRBD1 (5 bases). Germline CDR1 MNHEY, CDR2 SVGAGI. V dropped 6 bases and J dropped 3 bases, with 9 bases sitting between them. This CDR3 is built from 12 residues. CDR3 nucleotide sequence: TGTGCCAGCAGCTCTCAGGGCTACGAGCAGTACTTC. It yields the protein CASSSQGYEQYF.

Details on this clone: The same CDR3 can be traced to other DNA sequences in this sample. J is TRBJ1-4 and V is TRBV28, with a possible D match to TRBD1 (6 bases). Germline loops: CDR1 MDHEN, CDR2 SYDVKM. The CDR3 has 14 amino acids. Trimming removed 3 bases from V and 7 bases from J, with 12 bases in between. This CDR3 is CASSLGGGSEKLFF. As DNA, the CDR3 is TGTGCCAGCAGTTTGGGAGGGGGGAGTGAAAAACTGTTTTTT. Variable domain in full (rest from reference TRBV28 and TRBJ1-4): DVKVTQSSRYLVKRTGEKVFLECVQDMDHENMFWYRQDPGLGLRLIYFSYDVKMKEKGDIPEGYSVSREKKERFSLILESASTNQTSMYLCASSLGGGSEKLFFGSGTQLSVL.

In its sample, this clone was seen a few times. The gene calls are TRBV5-1 and TRBJ1-1; the D is unclear. This CDR3 is built from 14 residues. V shed 0 bases and J shed 1 base, with 7 bases lying between them. Germline V gene sequence: CDR1 SGHRS, CDR2 YFSETQ. This chain's CDR3 is CASSLAPRNTEAFF. Written as DNA, the CDR3 is TGCGCCAGCAGCTTGGCCCCACGGAACACTGAAGCTTTCTTT.

CDR3 DNA: TGTGCCAGCAGTTCTTTAGCGGAAGAACCCATGTATACGCAGTATTTT. It codes for CASSSLAEEPMYTQYF. This chain links TRBV28 with TRBJ2-3; TRBD2 is a possible D gene (6 bases). V shed 4 bases and J shed 7 bases, with 21 bases lying between them. There are 16 residues in the CDR3. CDR1 and CDR2 (germline): MDHEN, SYDVKM. The full variable domain, in which reference TRBV28 and TRBJ2-3 provide the parts outside the CDR3, is DVKVTQSSRYLVKRTGEKVFLECVQDMDHENMFWYRQDPGLGLRLIYFSYDVKMKEKGDIPEGYSVSREKKERFSLILESASTNQTSMYLCASSSLAEEPMYTQYFGPGTRLTVL.

The chain uses TRBV7-2 and TRBJ1-4, with D unclear. The CDR3 extends over 14 amino acids. V lost 6 bases to trimming and J lost 5 bases, with 13 bases between them. The germline gives CDR1 SGHTA, CDR2 FQGNSA. The CDR3 here is CASSPGQWNEKLFF. CDR3 sequence (DNA): TGTGCCAGCAGTCCTGGGCAGTGGAATGAAAAACTGTTTTTT.

The V call is TRBV9, the J call TRBJ2-1, with a tentative D call TRBD2 (5 bases). The CDR3 loop spans 15 amino acids. The V end lost 0 bases, the J end lost 2 bases, and 9 bases lay between the germline ends. Germline V lookup: CDR1 SGDLS, CDR2 YYNGEE. DNA of the CDR3: TGTGCCAGCAGCGTAGAAGTGGGAGCCTACAATGAGCAGTTCTTC. This encodes CASSVEVGAYNEQFF.

The chain carries TRBV11-2 and TRBJ1-1, with D uncertain. Trimming stripped 1 base from V and 4 bases from J, with 10 bases between. Germline assignment: CDR1 SGHAT and CDR2 FQNNGV. CDR3 length: 14 amino acids. In nucleotides, the CDR3 is TGTGCCAGCAGCTTAGTTATCGGAAGCACTGAAGCTTTCTTT. As protein: CASSLVIGSTEAFF.

The rearrangement uses TRBV2 and TRBJ2-5; 11 positions agree with TRBD2. Germline CDR1 SNHLY, CDR2 FYNNEI. The V and J ends lost 4 bases and 1 base, in that order; junction bases with no gene match: 5. This CDR3 region has 16 residues. The CDR3 reads CASSGPGTSGQETQYF. CDR3 coding DNA: TGTGCCAGCAGTGGTCCCGGGACTAGCGGCCAAGAGACCCAGTACTTC.

This chain connects TRBV6-1 to TRBJ1-5; D gene uncertain. CDR1 is MNHNS, CDR2 SASEGT, per germline. The CDR3 spans 13 residues. V lost 7 bases and J 4 bases, leaving 11 bases between the germline ends. CDR3 sequence: CASTQVLNQPQHF. The CDR3, as DNA: TGTGCCAGCACCCAGGTCCTGAATCAGCCCCAGCATTTT.

In DNA, the CDR3 is TGTGCCTGGAGAGGTTTTGGCACCGGGGAGCTGTTTTTT. Translation: CAWRGFGTGELFF. This chain joins TRBV30 and TRBJ2-2, with D unclear. V lost 3 bases and J 4 bases, leaving 9 bases between the germline ends. Germline CDR1 reads GTSNPN; CDR2 reads SVGIG (reference sequence). This CDR3 region has 13 residues.

The V call is TRBV28, the J call TRBJ2-3; 14 bases fit TRBD2. CDR1 MDHEN and CDR2 SYDVKM come from the germline V gene. This CDR3 has 19 residues. J gave up 0 bases and V 6 bases, and 11 bases lay outside the gene matches. CDR3 sequence (DNA): TGTGCCAGCAGGGGACTAGCGGGAGCGGTAGCGGCAAGCACAGATACGCAGTATTTT. Its translation is CASRGLAGAVAASTDTQYF. The full variable domain, in which reference TRBV28 and TRBJ2-3 provide the parts outside the CDR3, is DVKVTQSSRYLVKRTGEKVFLECVQDMDHENMFWYRQDPGLGLRLIYFSYDVKMKEKGDIPEGYSVSREKKERFSLILESASTNQTSMYLCASRGLAGAVAASTDTQYFGPGTRLTVL.

Regarding this clone: Other DNA sequences from this sample encode an identical CDR3 as well. V usage is TRBV18 and J usage is TRBJ2-7; a weak D match, TRBD2 (6 bases). Germline V gives CDR1 KGHSH, CDR2 LQKENI. The V end lost 1 base, the J end lost 4 bases, and 8 bases lay between the germline ends. The CDR3 is 13 residues long. In DNA form, the CDR3 reads TGTGCCAGCTCACCACTTGGGGGGTACGAGCAGTACTTC. Translated: CASSPLGGYEQYF. Filled out from reference TRBV18 and TRBJ2-7, the complete variable domain reads NAGVMQNPRHLVRRRGQEARLRCSPMKGHSHVYWYRQLPEEGLKFMVYLQKENIIDESGMPKERFSAEFPKEGPSILRIQQVVRGDSAAYFCASSPLGGYEQYFGPGTRLTVT.

The CDR3 spells CASSFSSEREAPWDEQFF. The CDR3 region has the DNA TGTGCCAGCAGTTTCTCCTCCGAGCGGGAGGCCCCATGGGATGAGCAGTTCTTC. V usage is TRBV28 and J usage is TRBJ2-1; the match to TRBD2 covers 9 bases. This CDR3 is built from 18 residues. Trimming at V came to 3 bases and at J to 8 bases, leaving 17 bases not matched to a gene. Germline V CDR1 and CDR2: MDHEN, SYDVKM.

This rearrangement joins TRBV5-1 to TRBJ2-3; 12 nucleotides align to TRBD1. Trimming took 6 bases from V and 6 from J; bases not matched to a gene: 8. The CDR3 totals 15 residues. The germline CDR1 and CDR2 sequences are SGHRS and YFSETQ. The CDR3 region is CASNPTGQGADTQYF. The CDR3, as DNA: TGCGCCAGCAACCCGACGGGACAGGGGGCCGATACGCAGTATTTT.

The chain combines TRBV28 with TRBJ1-2; TRBD1 matches at 9 bases. There are 16 residues in the CDR3. Germline V CDR1 and CDR2: MDHEN, SYDVKM. The J segment lost 0 bases and the V segment lost 4 bases, leaving 6 bases of the junction unmatched. The CDR3 region is CASSWTGTGTNYGYTF. In DNA, the CDR3 is TGTGCCAGCAGTTGGACCGGGACAGGGACTAACTATGGCTACACCTTC.

In its sample, this clone was seen once. Other DNA sequences in the same sample also yield this CDR3. The V call is TRBV28, the J call TRBJ2-7, with D uncertain. Trimming took 6 bases from V and 4 from J, leaving 7 bases between them. The germline V gene encodes CDR1 MDHEN and CDR2 SYDVKM. This CDR3 spans 11 amino acids. CDR3 DNA sequence: TGTGCCAGCAGCCAACGGTACGAGCAGTACTTC. This encodes CASSQRYEQYF.